This passage covers 27 T cell receptor beta chains from one sample sequenced in a study of vaccination and CD4 T cells after COVID-19. Cultured CD4+ T-cell DNA underwent Oncomine TCR Beta short-read sequencing. Via MiXCR, TCRdb re-called the PCR reads, giving one row per CDR3 protein. This sample has about 20,000 distinct CDR3 sequences, with 54% found just once. The treatment was: roughly 10-day PBMC culture with coronavirus spike peptide pools or control peptides (ViraFEST assay). For these receptors, no antigen is known. Sequenced input: CD4+ T cells from blood, cultured in vitro. All receptors come from a human donor who had recovered from COVID-19.

The rearrangement links TRBV19 to TRBJ1-5; D ambiguous. V lost 5 bases and J lost 3, with 11 bases in between. In germline, CDR1 is LNHDA, CDR2 SQIVND (reference sequence). CDR3 size: 14 residues. The CDR3 DNA reads as TGTGCCAGTAGTGGCCGGGTCCTCAATCAGCCCCAGCATTTT. It is translated as CASSGRVLNQPQHF. Based on the CDR3 plus reference TRBV19 and TRBJ1-5, the full variable domain is DGGITQSPKYLFRKEGQNVTLSCEQNLNHDAMYWYRQDPGQGLRLIYYSQIVNDFQKGDIAEGYSVSREKKESFPLTVTSAQKNPTAFYLCASSGRVLNQPQHFGDGTRLSIL.

The chain uses TRBV20-1 and TRBJ1-2; 8 bases map to TRBD1. CDR1 and CDR2 from the germline V gene are DFQATT and SNEGSKA (reference sequence). This CDR3 is built from 14 residues. The trim removed 0 bases at V and 6 bases at J, leaving 6 bases unmatched. This CDR3 is CSARDRTGRNGYTF. The CDR3 coding sequence is TGCAGTGCTAGAGATCGGACAGGGAGAAATGGCTACACCTTC.

This clonotype has just a few counts. V gene TRBV7-6 combines with J gene TRBJ2-2; D is ambiguous. The germline V gene has CDR1 SGHVS and CDR2 FNYEAQ. CDR3 size: 14 residues. With 4 bases removed from V and 0 bases from J, the gap between germline ends came to 6 bases. CDR3: CASSSTTNTGELFF. The CDR3 coding sequence is TGTGCCAGCAGCTCTACAACGAACACCGGGGAGCTGTTTTTT.

V is TRBV5-1 and J is TRBJ2-6, with 8 positions matching TRBD1. V shed 0 bases, J shed 1 base, and the junction held 6 bases outside the gene matches. Germline V lookup: CDR1 SGHRS, CDR2 YFSETQ. CDR3 length equals 18 residues. The CDR3 sequence is CASSLDGQGRSGANVLTF. The CDR3 region has the DNA TGCGCCAGCAGCTTGGATGGACAGGGCAGATCTGGGGCCAACGTCCTGACTTTC.

This chain joins TRBV28 and TRBJ1-5; D not certain. The CDR3 loop spans 12 amino acids. V was shortened by 3 bases and J by 4 bases, with 4 bases between the two germline ends. Germline CDR1 MDHEN, CDR2 SYDVKM. The CDR3 bases are TGTGCCAGCAGTTTCGTTAATCAGCCCCAGCATTTT. Translation gives CASSFVNQPQHF.

The chain has TRBV19 and TRBJ1-2; no reliable D call. Germline-derived CDR1 and CDR2 are LNHDA and SQIVND (reference sequence). The CDR3 extends over 14 amino acids. Trimming took off 11 bases at V and 1 base at J, with 17 bases between the two ends. In DNA, the CDR3 is TGTGCCTCCCGACGGGAGGTCGATAACTATGGCTACACCTTC. It encodes CASRREVDNYGYTF.

V is TRBV5-1 and J is TRBJ1-1; D is unclear. V shed 0 bases and J shed 3 bases, with 6 bases lying between them. There are 13 residues in the CDR3. Germline lookup yields CDR1 SGHRS and CDR2 YFSETQ. The DNA of the CDR3 is TGCGCCAGCAGCTTGGGCAAGGACACTGAAGCTTTCTTT. Protein sequence: CASSLGKDTEAFF.

The chain has TRBV6-2 or TRBV6-3 and TRBJ1-2; D is uncertain. The CDR3 loop spans 13 amino acids. Trimming took 8 bases from V and 8 from J, leaving 18 bases between them. Germline V gene data show CDR1 as MNHEY and CDR2 as SVGEGT. The CDR3 DNA follows: TGTGCCAGCGCACTCAGGCCAGCGGGGGGCTACACCTTC. Translation gives CASALRPAGGYTF.

This chain uses TRBV20-1 with TRBJ1-4; 8 nucleotides align to TRBD1. The junction had 7 bases not matched to a gene; V was cut back by 6 bases and J by 7 bases. Germline loops: CDR1 DFQATT, CDR2 SNEGSKA (reference sequence). The CDR3 is 13 residues long. CDR3 DNA: TGCAGTGCGAGGGGGGGACAGGCTGAAAAACTGTTTTTT. This gives the protein CSARGGQAEKLFF.

V is TRBV6-2 or TRBV6-3 and J is TRBJ1-2, with D hard to call. Germline V CDR1 and CDR2: MNHEY, SVGEGT. V was trimmed by 6 bases and J by 0 bases, leaving 20 bases between them. This CDR3 contains 17 residues. The CDR3 here is CASSEPPPRKANYGYTF. CDR3 DNA sequence: TGTGCCAGCAGCGAACCTCCACCCCGAAAAGCTAACTATGGCTACACCTTC.

The chain is built from TRBV4-1 and TRBJ2-7, with a possible D match to TRBD1 (5 bases). The germline V gene encodes CDR1 MGHRA and CDR2 YSYEKL. The CDR3 loop spans 17 amino acids. Trimming cost V 1 base and J 5 bases, with 21 bases left between them. In DNA form, the CDR3 reads TGCGCCAGCAGCCAAGGAACCGCGTGGGGCCCTCCCGACGAGCAGTACTTC. Residues: CASSQGTAWGPPDEQYF.

The chain joins TRBV5-1 to TRBJ1-5; 7 bases line up with TRBD1. The CDR3 runs 14 residues. V lost 1 base to trimming and J lost 2 bases; unmatched junction nucleotides: 0. Germline-derived CDR1 and CDR2 are SGHRS and YFSETQ. The CDR3: CASSLTGGNQPQHF. The DNA for the CDR3 is TGCGCCAGCAGCTTGACAGGGGGCAATCAGCCCCAGCATTTT. The complete variable domain, with remaining parts taken from reference TRBV5-1 and TRBJ1-5, reads KAGVTQTPRYLIKTRGQQVTLSCSPISGHRSVSWYQQTPGQGLQFLFEYFSETQRNKGNFPGRFSGRQFSNSRSEMNVSTLELGDSALYLCASSLTGGNQPQHFGDGTRLSIL.

The genes are TRBV6-2 or TRBV6-3 and TRBJ2-7; possible D gene TRBD2, 6 bases. The CDR3 length is 15 residues. Per the germline V gene, CDR1 is MNHEY and CDR2 is SVGEGT. V lost 4 bases and J 3 bases, leaving 16 bases between the germline ends. CDR3 bases: TGTGCCAGCAGTTCCCTACGGGGGACCCTCTACGAGCAGTACTTC. Translating gives CASSSLRGTLYEQYF.

This clonotype was seen more than once but under ten times. The chain has TRBV7-2 and TRBJ1-2; possible D gene TRBD1, 6 bases. V lost 5 bases and J 3 bases, leaving 10 bases between the germline ends. The CDR3 spans 13 residues. Germline CDR1 SGHTA, CDR2 FQGNSA. CDR3 bases: TGTGCCAGCAGCCCTCAGGGGTACTATGGCTACACCTTC. Amino acids: CASSPQGYYGYTF.

The J gene is TRBJ1-4, the V gene TRBV28; tentative D call: TRBD1 (6 bases). Per the germline V gene, CDR1 is MDHEN and CDR2 is SYDVKM. The CDR3 runs to 16 residues. V was pared by 4 bases and J by 7 bases, with 19 bases between. The CDR3 reads CASSSPRGGLREKLFF. Written as DNA, the CDR3 is TGTGCCAGCAGTTCCCCGCGCGGGGGCTTGCGTGAAAAACTGTTTTTT.

In its sample, this clonotype was seen a few times. The chain employs TRBV6-2 or TRBV6-3 and TRBJ1-1; a possible D gene is TRBD1 (5 bases). This CDR3 region has 13 residues. The V gene lost 8 bases and the J gene lost 6 bases, with 16 bases spanning the gap. Looked up from germline, CDR1 is MNHEY and CDR2 is SVGEGT. The CDR3 nucleotides are TGTGCCAGCGGGATGGGGGGAGGGGCTGAAGCTTTCTTT. Protein product: CASGMGGGAEAFF.

This chain joins TRBV9 and TRBJ2-5; TRBD1 aligns across 8 bases. This CDR3 comprises 18 residues. J gave up 0 bases and V 2 bases, and 12 bases lay outside the gene matches. Germline V gene lookup returns CDR1 SGDLS and CDR2 YYNGEE. The CDR3 protein is CASSVGPGQDPYQETQYF. The CDR3 nucleotides read TGTGCCAGCAGCGTCGGTCCGGGACAGGACCCGTACCAAGAGACCCAGTACTTC.

The chain employs TRBV6-2 or TRBV6-3 and TRBJ1-6; no definite D call. Germline CDR1 and CDR2: MNHEY and SVGEGT. V lost 2 bases and J 7 bases, leaving 18 bases between the germline ends. There are 17 residues in the CDR3. The CDR3 protein is CASSYHRLRERNSPLHF. The CDR3 coding sequence is TGTGCCAGCAGTTACCACCGCCTCCGGGAGAGGAATTCACCCCTCCACTTT.

This clonotype was seen only a few times. The chain has TRBV12-3 or TRBV12-4 and TRBJ1-5; D is unresolved. CDR3 size: 13 residues. V lost 6 bases, J lost 6 bases, and 12 bases lay in between. CDR3 DNA sequence: TGTGCCAGCAGATGGGCGGAGGGTCAGCCCCAGCATTTT. As protein: CASRWAEGQPQHF.

The rearrangement joins TRBV7-9 to TRBJ2-7; 7 nucleotides match TRBD1. The CDR3 spans 15 residues. V lost 5 bases to trimming and J lost 3 bases; unmatched junction nucleotides: 10. Germline loops: CDR1 SEHNR, CDR2 FQNEAQ (reference sequence). The CDR3 DNA reads TGTGCCAGCAGCCTAGGGGACAGTTCCGTCTACGAGCAGTACTTC. It is translated as CASSLGDSSVYEQYF.

This chain links TRBV7-2 with TRBJ2-7, with 10 bases aligning to TRBD2. Germline CDR1 reads SGHTA; CDR2 reads FQGNSA. The CDR3 has 18 residues. V shed 0 bases, J shed 0 bases, and the junction held 8 bases outside the gene matches. In DNA form, the CDR3 reads TGTGCCAGCAGCTTAGCATTTGGTAGCGGGGGGACCTCCTACGAGCAGTACTTC. It translates to CASSLAFGSGGTSYEQYF.

V gene TRBV6-1 combines with J gene TRBJ2-3, with a possible D match to TRBD1 (5 bases). This CDR3 is 15 amino acids long. CDR1 and CDR2 (germline): MNHNS, SASEGT. V was shortened by 7 bases and J by 3 bases, with 17 bases between the two germline ends. The CDR3 nucleotides read TGTGCCAGCAACCCACAGATACCAGGGACAGATACGCAGTATTTT. This encodes CASNPQIPGTDTQYF.

The DNA of the CDR3 is TGCAGTGCTAGCGCCCGCAAGGGGGCTGGCACAGATACGCAGTATTTT. Its translation is CSASARKGAGTDTQYF. V and J are TRBV20-1 and TRBJ2-3, with 7 bases that match TRBD1. CDR1 is DFQATT and CDR2 is SNEGSKA in the germline V gene (reference sequence). The CDR3 runs 16 residues. J lost 1 base, V lost 3 bases, and 10 bases had no gene match.

The V gene is TRBV7-9, the J gene TRBJ2-5; TRBD2 matches 15 bases. V trimming: 4 bases; J trimming: 2 bases; junction bases outside the gene matches: 2. The CDR3 covers 16 residues. CDR1 SEHNR and CDR2 FQNEAQ come from the germline V gene (reference sequence). The CDR3 spells CASSSGLAGGQETQYF. CDR3 nucleotides: TGTGCCAGCAGCTCGGGACTAGCGGGAGGACAAGAGACCCAGTACTTC.

The CDR3 loop is CASSYSMDVTGRRGAGELFF. CDR3 sequence (DNA): TGTGCCAGCAGTTACTCGATGGATGTGACAGGGCGCCGGGGGGCCGGGGAGCTGTTTTTT. The chain combines TRBV6-2 or TRBV6-3 with TRBJ2-2; D may match TRBD1 or TRBD2 (7 bases each). V was cut by 0 bases and J by 6 bases, with 26 bases left in between. CDR1 MNHEY and CDR2 SVGEGT come from the germline V gene. CDR3 length: 20 amino acids.

This chain links TRBV4-1 with TRBJ1-2; D possibly corresponds to TRBD1 (6 bases). Trimming removed 2 bases at V and 0 bases at J, with 13 bases between. Germline V gene lookup returns CDR1 MGHRA and CDR2 YSYEKL. This CDR3 is built from 16 residues. The CDR3 reads CASSQTGLRANYGYTF. The CDR3 region has the DNA TGCGCCAGCAGCCAAACAGGGCTACGAGCTAACTATGGCTACACCTTC.

This clonotype occurred a few times. The V call is TRBV2, the J call TRBJ1-1, with 7 nucleotides matching TRBD1. With V trimmed by 5 bases and J by 5 bases, 5 bases remained unmatched. The CDR3 loop spans 13 amino acids. Germline CDR1 reads SNHLY; CDR2 reads FYNNEI. CDR3 nucleotide sequence: TGTGCCAGCAGTAGACAGGGCGAGACTGAAGCTTTCTTT. It codes for CASSRQGETEAFF.